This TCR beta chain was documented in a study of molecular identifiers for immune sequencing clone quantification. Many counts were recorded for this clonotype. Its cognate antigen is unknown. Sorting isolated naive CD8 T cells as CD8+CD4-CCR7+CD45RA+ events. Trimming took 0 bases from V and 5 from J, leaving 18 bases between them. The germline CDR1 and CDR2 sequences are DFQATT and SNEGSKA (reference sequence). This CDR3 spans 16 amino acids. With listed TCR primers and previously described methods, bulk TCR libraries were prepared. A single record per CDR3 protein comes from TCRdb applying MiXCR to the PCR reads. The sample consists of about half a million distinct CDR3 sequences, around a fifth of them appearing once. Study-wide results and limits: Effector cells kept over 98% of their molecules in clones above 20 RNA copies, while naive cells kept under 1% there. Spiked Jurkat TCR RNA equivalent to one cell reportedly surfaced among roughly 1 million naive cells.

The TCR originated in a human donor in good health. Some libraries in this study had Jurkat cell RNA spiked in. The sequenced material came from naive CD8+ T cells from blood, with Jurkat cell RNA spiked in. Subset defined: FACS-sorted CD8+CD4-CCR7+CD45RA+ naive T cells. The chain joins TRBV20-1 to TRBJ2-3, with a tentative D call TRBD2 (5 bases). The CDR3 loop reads CSARDTGFLRRDTQYF. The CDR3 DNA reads TGCAGTGCTAGAGATACGGGATTTCTACGGCGAGATACGCAGTATTTT.